The rows below give T cell receptor beta chains drawn from one sample of a study of cytomegalovirus exposure and HLA in healthy donors. Some clones are missing from TCRdb's copy, which holds only in-frame ones; the method was immunoSEQ multiplex PCR. Seen here are 100,000 to 150,000 clones, almost 85% observed once, and the top ten hold approximately 2.8%. The specimen was PBMCs. Every receptor here comes from a boy between 2 and 10 years old in good health and CMV-seronegative. The CDR3 runs from the conserved cysteine through the conserved F or W. The order of the fields is V gene, J gene, CDR3 length, CDR3 protein.

TRBV5-1	TRBJ2-3	17	CASSPEPGTSFTDTQYF
TRBV4-3	TRBJ2-3	19	CASSQGWAGPKRPTDTQYF
TRBV2	TRBJ1-4	16	CASSEALRTGSEKLFF
TRBV10-3	TRBJ2-1	12	CAINTGGDEQFF
TRBV29-1	TRBJ2-7	14	CSVTGTDNSYEQYF
TRBV27	TRBJ2-3	15	CASSSLLQGTDTQYF
TRBV11-2	TRBJ2-7	14	CASSPGTGYYEQYF
TRBV18	TRBJ1-5	15	CASSPTGGEPQPQHF
TRBV27	TRBJ2-1	16	CASRSPGGARFNEQFF
TRBV19	TRBJ1-6	11	CASISGTTLHF
TRBV6-5	TRBJ2-2	16	CASSYDSGGSFGELFF
TRBV27	TRBJ1-1	17	CASSPRDRGYPPTEAFF
TRBV7-9	TRBJ1-1	15	CASSPQGQLNTEAFF
TRBV7-6	TRBJ1-1	11	CASGPNTEAFF
TRBV6-5	TRBJ1-5	14	CASSEGGGNQPQHF
TRBV6-5	TRBJ1-1	14	CASTYDGESAEAFF
TRBV9	TRBJ1-1	13	CASSVVSRVEAFF
TRBV9	TRBJ2-7	16	CASSVATGGGRYEQYF
TRBV4-3	TRBJ1-5	15	CASSPRMGFNQPQHF
TRBV10-1	TRBJ2-1	15	CASSEVLLATNEQFF
TRBV19	TRBJ1-1	15	CASSIGTGGFAEAFF
TRBV4-1	TRBJ2-1	15	CASSQTGTPNGEQFF
TRBV9	TRBJ2-1	15	CASSGWGLSYNEQFF
TRBV11-2	TRBJ2-1	17	CASSLVLAGGSLNEQFF
TRBV30	TRBJ2-1	13	CAWSVHRDNEQFF
TRBV6-5	TRBJ1-1	12	CAISGGGTEAFF
TRBV7-9	TRBJ1-1	15	CASSTQGGSRTEAFF
TRBV5-6	TRBJ1-2	16	CASSLDQRAIYGGYTF
TRBV5-1	TRBJ2-2	14	CASSFSTNTGELFF
TRBV5-1	TRBJ2-1	17	CASSTGGLAGGGNEQFF
TRBV7-9	TRBJ1-2	16	CSSSLRGTGPNYGYTF
TRBV5-1	TRBJ2-2	16	CASSFGPTNGGGELFF
TRBV29-1	TRBJ2-1	12	CSVGDYHNEQFF
TRBV5-6	TRBJ1-1	14	CASSLGQMNTEAFF
TRBV19	TRBJ2-3	18	CASSGGLAGSPSTDTQYF
TRBV6-1	TRBJ2-2	14	CASSRDINTGELFF
TRBV6-6	TRBJ2-7	16	CASSRPRGGGSYEQYF
TRBV23-1	TRBJ1-5	14	CASSQSGWGQPQHF
TRBV7-3	TRBJ2-1	15	CASSLRTSGHNEQFF
TRBV5-6	TRBJ1-3	18	CASSLLRDRVGGVNTIYF
TRBV7-9	TRBJ2-7	12	CASRSYQAEQYF
TRBV4-1	TRBJ2-1	15	CASSQEDWYYNEQFF
TRBV2	TRBJ2-7	13	CARQDRASYEQYF
TRBV21-1	TRBJ2-1	14	CASNPPSSYNEQFF
TRBV6-1	TRBJ1-5	16	CASSESPGQGGQPQHF
TRBV7-2	TRBJ1-1	15	CASSAPGTTNTEAFF
TRBV28	TRBJ2-1	16	CATRTGGPHPTHEQFF
TRBV7-3	TRBJ1-1	13	CASSLGAATEAFF
TRBV14	TRBJ2-1	14	CASSPWTSAPEQFF
TRBV27	TRBJ1-2	16	CASSSKGTGWGYGYTF
TRBV4-1	TRBJ1-1	14	CASSPGTDNTEAFF
TRBV4-1	TRBJ2-1	15	CAREQRQPVFNEQFF
TRBV6-5	TRBJ1-5	14	CASSYRDRGQPQHF
TRBV30	TRBJ2-5	13	CAWSVMGLETQYF
TRBV7-2	TRBJ2-5	16	CASSLRSGGAGETQYF
TRBV5-4	TRBJ2-2	15	CASSLTGINTGELFF